The clone carrying this T cell receptor (beta chain) was picked up many times. The DNA ends 3 residues before the CDR3 does, and the rest of the CDR3 is filled in from the germline J gene. Some clones are missing from TCRdb's copy, which holds only in-frame ones; the method was immunoSEQ multiplex PCR. Sampling found about 35,000 clones, none seen once. The CDR3 length is 13 residues. Germline CDR1 and CDR2: DFQATT and SNEGSKA (reference sequence). V shed 6 bases and J 3 bases; nucleotides not matched to a gene: 7. These data originate in a study of T cell clonality in common variable immunodeficiency.

The rearrangement links TRBV20-1 to TRBJ2-7, with 8 bases that match TRBD1. This receptor was obtained from a person aged 18 to 70 in good health. Sequences were obtained from peripheral blood mononuclear cells. The CDR3 bases that were read are TGCAGTGCCTCGACAGGGGAAAACTACGAG. Translation gives CSASTGENYE. The whole CDR3 protein reads CSASTGENYEQYF.